This T cell receptor beta chain was sequenced in a study of blood T cell repertoires in COVID-19. Turning to the study itself: Acute and convalescent COVID-19 samples came from the United States, Italy and Spain. Sources were T cells, B-cell-depleted T cells, or PBMCs; the material itself was cDNA or gDNA.

Authors' data handling: Reference gene primers were amplified, and this amplification served to estimate nucleated cell counts. Profiling relied on immunoSEQ multiplex PCR, and the TCRdb table lists in-frame clones only, not all of them. V and J calls and clone size are those listed in that table; D and trimming were worked out from the DNA. Of 150,000 or so clones listed, over 70% were seen once; the top ten hold roughly 6.6%. Germline V lookup: CDR1 MNHEY, CDR2 SVGAGI. The CDR3 has 11 residues. Trimming cost V 7 bases and J 8 bases, with 8 bases left between them. The sample taken for sequencing was peripheral blood. The rearrangement joins TRBV6-5 to TRBJ1-4; D is unresolved. This clonotype was obtained from a man at least 80 years old with acute or convalescent COVID-19. The CDR3 DNA sequence: TGTGCCAGCACCACCTACGAAAAACTGTTTTTT. Its translation: CASTTYEKLFF.